The table lists the clone carrying this T cell receptor (beta chain) with a count of one. These data originate in a study of control samples from healthy donors and cancer patients. Profiling relied on immunoSEQ multiplex PCR, and the TCRdb table lists in-frame clones only, not all of them. This sample has under 450,000 clones, with more than 80% found just once. This CDR3 comprises 13 residues. Trimming removed 6 bases from V and 1 base from J, with 9 bases in between. Germline lookup yields CDR1 KGHSH and CDR2 LQKENI. Specimen: PBMCs. This TCR was sampled from a middle-aged man with head and neck cancer. The chain is built from TRBV18 and TRBJ1-1; D gene unclear. In DNA, the CDR3 is TGTGCCAGCTCGGGCCAGCAGAACACTGAAGCTTTCTTT. Its protein product is CASSGQQNTEAFF.